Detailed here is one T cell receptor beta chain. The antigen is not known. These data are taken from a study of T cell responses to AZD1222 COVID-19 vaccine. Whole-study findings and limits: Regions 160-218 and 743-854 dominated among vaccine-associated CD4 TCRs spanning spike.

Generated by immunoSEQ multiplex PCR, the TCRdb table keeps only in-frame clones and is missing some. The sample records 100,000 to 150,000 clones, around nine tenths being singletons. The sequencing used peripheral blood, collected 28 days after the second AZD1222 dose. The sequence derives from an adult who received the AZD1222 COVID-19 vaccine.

CDR3 in DNA: TGTGCCAGCAGCCCAGGGGGGACAGGGGGCGCTGAGCAGTACTTC. It codes for CASSPGGTGGAEQYF. The rearrangement joins TRBV7-9 to TRBJ2-7; the match to TRBD1 covers 12 bases. V lost 5 bases to trimming and J lost 7 bases; unmatched junction nucleotides: 9. The CDR3 contains 15 residues. Germline lookup yields CDR1 SEHNR and CDR2 FQNEAQ (reference sequence). The variable domain in full, completed from reference TRBV7-9 and TRBJ2-7, reads DTGVSQNPRHKITKRGQNVTFRCDPISEHNRLYWYRQTLGQGPEFLTYFQNEAQLEKSRLLSDRFSAERPKGSFSTLEIQRTEQGDSAMYLCASSPGGTGGAEQYFGPGTRLTVT.